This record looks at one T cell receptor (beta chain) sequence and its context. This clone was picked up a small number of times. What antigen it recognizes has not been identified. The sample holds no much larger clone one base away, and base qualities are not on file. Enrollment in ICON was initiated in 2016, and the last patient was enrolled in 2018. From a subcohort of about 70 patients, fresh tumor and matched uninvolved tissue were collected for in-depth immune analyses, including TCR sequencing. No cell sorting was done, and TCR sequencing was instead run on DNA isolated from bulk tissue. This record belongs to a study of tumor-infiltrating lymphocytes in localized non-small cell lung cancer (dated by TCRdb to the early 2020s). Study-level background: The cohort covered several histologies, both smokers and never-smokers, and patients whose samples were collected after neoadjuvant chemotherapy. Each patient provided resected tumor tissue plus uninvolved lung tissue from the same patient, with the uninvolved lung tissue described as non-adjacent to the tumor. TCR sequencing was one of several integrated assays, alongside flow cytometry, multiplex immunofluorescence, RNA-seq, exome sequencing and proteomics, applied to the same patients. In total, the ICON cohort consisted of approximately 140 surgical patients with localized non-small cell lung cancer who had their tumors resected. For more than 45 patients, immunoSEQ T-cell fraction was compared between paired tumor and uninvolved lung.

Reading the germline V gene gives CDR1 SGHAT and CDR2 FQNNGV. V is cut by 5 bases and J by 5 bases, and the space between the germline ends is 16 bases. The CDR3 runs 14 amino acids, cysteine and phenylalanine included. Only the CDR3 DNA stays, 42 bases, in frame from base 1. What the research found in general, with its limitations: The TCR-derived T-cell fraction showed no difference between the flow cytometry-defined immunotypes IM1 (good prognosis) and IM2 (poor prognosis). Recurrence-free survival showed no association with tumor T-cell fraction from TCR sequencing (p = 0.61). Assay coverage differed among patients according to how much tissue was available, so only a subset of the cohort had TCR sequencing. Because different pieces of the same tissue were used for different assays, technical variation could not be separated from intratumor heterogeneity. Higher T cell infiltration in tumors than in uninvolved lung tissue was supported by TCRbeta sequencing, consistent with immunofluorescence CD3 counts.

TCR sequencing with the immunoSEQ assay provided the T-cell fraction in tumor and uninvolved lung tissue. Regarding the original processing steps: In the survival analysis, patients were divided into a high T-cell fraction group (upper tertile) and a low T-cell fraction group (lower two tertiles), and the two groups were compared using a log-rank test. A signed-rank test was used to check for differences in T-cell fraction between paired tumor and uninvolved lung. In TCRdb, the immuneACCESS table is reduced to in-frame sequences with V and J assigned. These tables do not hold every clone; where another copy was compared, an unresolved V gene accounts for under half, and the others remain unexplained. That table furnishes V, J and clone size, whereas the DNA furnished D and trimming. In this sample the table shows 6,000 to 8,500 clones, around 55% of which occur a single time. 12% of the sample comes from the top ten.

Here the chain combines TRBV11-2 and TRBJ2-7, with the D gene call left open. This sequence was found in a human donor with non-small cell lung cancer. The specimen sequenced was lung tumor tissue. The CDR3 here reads CASSPDRVVHEQYF. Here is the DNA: TGTGCCAGCAGCCCGGACCGGGTAGTCCACGAGCAGTACTTC.